The sequence of this T cell receptor (beta chain) was determined in a study of beta chain features in type 1 diabetes. Study conclusions and caveats: The question left open here concerned HLA type influencing TCRB rearrangement. Equally in patients and controls, shorter templates might have been favored by PCR. Shorter TCRB CDR3s, moderately but significantly so, marked every one of the four CD4+ subsets in Type 1 diabetes patients.

CDR3 size: 11 residues. Germline V gene data show CDR1 as SQVTM and CDR2 as ANQGSEA. With 7 bases removed from V and 8 bases from J, the gap between germline ends came to 14 bases. Expressed TCRB transcripts were sequenced, since all the RNA that had been isolated was reverse transcribed. Assay used: immunoSEQ multiplex PCR; TCRdb lists only in-frame clones, some missing. The profile shows about 150,000 clones, approximately 9.9% of them singletons. This clone occurred many times. Its antigen remains unidentified. The clonotype was recovered from a woman between 18 and 29 years old in good health. Specimen: central memory CD4+ T cells from blood. This chain links TRBV29-1 with TRBJ1-2, with TRBD1 as a possible D gene (5 bases). CDR3 nucleotide sequence: TGCAGCGGAAACGAGGGACTCGGCTACACCTTC. Its protein is CSGNEGLGYTF.